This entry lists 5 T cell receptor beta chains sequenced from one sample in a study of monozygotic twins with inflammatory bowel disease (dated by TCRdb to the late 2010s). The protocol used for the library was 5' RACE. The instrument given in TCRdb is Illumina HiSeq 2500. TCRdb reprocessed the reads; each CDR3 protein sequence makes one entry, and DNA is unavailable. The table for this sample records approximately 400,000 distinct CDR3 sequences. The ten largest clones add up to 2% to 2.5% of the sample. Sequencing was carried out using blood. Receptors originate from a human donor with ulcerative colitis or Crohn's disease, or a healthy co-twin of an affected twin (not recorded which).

CDR3 loop: CASSYSNRELRPGANVLTF. V is TRBV6-5 and J is TRBJ2-6; TCRdb reports TRBD1, a call that lacks DNA to check it against. CDR1 and CDR2 (germline): MNHEY, SVGAGI. The CDR3 sequence is 19 residues long.

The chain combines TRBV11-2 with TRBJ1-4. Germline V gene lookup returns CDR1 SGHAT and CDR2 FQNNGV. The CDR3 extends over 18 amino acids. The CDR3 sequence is CASSLDAGVNTYNEKLFF.

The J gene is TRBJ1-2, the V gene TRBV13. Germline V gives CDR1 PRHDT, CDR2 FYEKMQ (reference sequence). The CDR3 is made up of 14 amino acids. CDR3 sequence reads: CASTPQGGNYGYTF.

CDR3 residues: CASTSDRGPSNQPQHF. The chain carries TRBV6-2 or TRBV6-3 and TRBJ1-5; absent DNA, TCRdb's TRBD1 call cannot be checked. The CDR3 is 16 amino acids. From germline, CDR1 is MNHEY and CDR2 SVGEGT.

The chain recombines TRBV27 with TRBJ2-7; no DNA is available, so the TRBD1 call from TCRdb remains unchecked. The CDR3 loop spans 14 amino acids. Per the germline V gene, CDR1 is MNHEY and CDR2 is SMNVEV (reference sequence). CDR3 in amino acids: CASSGSGRSYEQYF.